Reported below is one TCR beta chain. This entry belongs to a study of T cell clusters in autoimmune cytopenias. Tens of thousands of genome equivalents of blood DNA were amplified for TRB. TRB was amplified by touch-down multiplex PCR, primer pools A and B combined. TCRdb reprocessed the multiplex PCR reads and reports one entry per CDR3 protein, with no DNA. Recorded for this sample: about 15,000 distinct CDR3 sequences. Germline values: CDR1 LNHDA, CDR2 SQIVND (reference sequence). The CDR3 spans 14 residues. The V and J genes are TRBV19 and TRBJ1-1; TCRdb proposes TRBD1, but this gene call is untestable without DNA. The material sequenced was peripheral blood. The sequence was obtained from a human donor with an autoimmune cytopenia or autoimmune hepatitis (not recorded which). CDR3 amino acids: CASIRTPFEAEAFF.